Following are 13 T cell receptor beta chains from one sample sequenced in a study of T cell responses to AZD1222 COVID-19 vaccine. Assay: immunoSEQ multiplex PCR; the TCRdb copy retains only in-frame clones and omits some. The repertoire holds under 200,000 clones, with 90% to 95% as singletons. The sample consisted of peripheral blood, taken on day 0 of AZD1222 vaccination. All receptors derive from an adult in good health.

V gene TRBV3-1 (or the pseudogene TRBV3-2) combines with J gene TRBJ2-1, with 9 positions matching TRBD2. Trimming took 4 bases from V and 7 from J; bases not matched to a gene: 14. There are 17 residues in the CDR3. The germline V gene encodes CDR1 LGHDT and CDR2 YNNKEL (reference sequence). The CDR3 spells CASSRSQGGRAENEQFF. The CDR3 DNA is TGTGCCAGCAGCCGATCCCAGGGCGGGAGGGCCGAAAATGAGCAGTTCTTC.

The chain joins TRBV27 to TRBJ2-1; D not resolved. Germline CDR1 MNHEY, CDR2 SMNVEV (reference sequence). V gave up 2 bases and J gave up 7 bases, with 15 bases separating them. This CDR3 region has 15 residues. The DNA for the CDR3 is TGTGCCAGCAGTTTAGTTCTAGAGAGGCCGAATGAGCAGTTCTTC. Its translation is CASSLVLERPNEQFF.

The gene calls are TRBV5-1 and TRBJ2-7; D may be TRBD1 (7 bases). Trimming removed 4 bases from V and 1 base from J, with 15 bases in between. CDR1 is SGHRS, CDR2 YFSETQ, per germline. The CDR3 has 15 residues. The CDR3 region is CASSVGAGGSYEQYF. For the CDR3, the DNA is TGCGCCAGCAGCGTTGGGGCAGGGGGGTCCTACGAGCAGTACTTC. The whole variable domain, filled in from reference TRBV5-1 and TRBJ2-7, reads KAGVTQTPRYLIKTRGQQVTLSCSPISGHRSVSWYQQTPGQGLQFLFEYFSETQRNKGNFPGRFSGRQFSNSRSEMNVSTLELGDSALYLCASSVGAGGSYEQYFGPGTRLTVT.

The chain employs TRBV14 and TRBJ2-3, with 7 bases that match TRBD1. Germline lookup yields CDR1 SGHDN and CDR2 FVKESK. Trimming cost V 6 bases and J 0 bases; bases outside gene matches: 6. This CDR3 has 15 residues. DNA of the CDR3: TGTGCCAGCAGTCGACAGGGTTCGAGCACAGATACGCAGTATTTT. Protein: CASSRQGSSTDTQYF.

The V gene is TRBV27, the J gene TRBJ2-3, with 8 bases identical to TRBD2. The CDR3 loop spans 15 amino acids. V dropped 5 bases and J dropped 7; count of bases not matched to a gene: 11. Looked up from germline, CDR1 is MNHEY and CDR2 is SMNVEV (reference sequence). CDR3 DNA: TGTGCCAGCAGTCCACCCGGACTAGCATTAAATACGCAGTATTTT. Its translation is CASSPPGLALNTQYF.

This chain uses TRBV5-4 with TRBJ2-5, with TRBD1 matching 7 bases. Germline V gives CDR1 SGHNT, CDR2 YYREEE (reference sequence). Unmatched junction bases numbered 1, after V lost 1 base and J lost 4 bases. The CDR3 length is 13 residues. DNA for the CDR3: TGTGCCAGCAGCTTGACAGGGGCAGAGACCCAGTACTTC. Protein sequence: CASSLTGAETQYF.

The chain joins TRBV21-1 to TRBJ1-4; no DNA check was done on the table's D call, TRBD1. TRBV21-1 is assigned pseudogene status. The CDR3 has 16 amino acids. CDR3 DNA sequence: TGTGCCAGCGGCAGACGCTCGGACAGGGCAGGGGAAAAACTGTTTTTT. It specifies CASGRRSDRAGEKLFF.

The chain combines TRBV29-1 with TRBJ2-7, with 10 nucleotides matching TRBD2. V dropped 8 bases and J dropped 6; count of bases not matched to a gene: 7. The germline V gene encodes CDR1 SQVTM and CDR2 ANQGSEA. The CDR3 contains 12 residues. The CDR3 DNA follows: TGCAGCTCCGCTAGCGGGAGCAGCGAGCAGTACTTC. Translation gives CSSASGSSEQYF.

The chain recombines TRBV5-1 with TRBJ2-3; D perhaps matches TRBD1 (5 bases). From germline, CDR1 is SGHRS and CDR2 YFSETQ. V was shortened by 0 bases and J by 0 bases, with 11 bases between the two germline ends. This CDR3 is built from 16 residues. The CDR3 spells CASSLEGRTSTDTQYF. The CDR3 DNA is TGCGCCAGCAGCTTGGAGGGGCGCACTAGCACAGATACGCAGTATTTT.

This chain joins TRBV19 and TRBJ1-2; no reliable D call. Germline V lookup: CDR1 LNHDA, CDR2 SQIVND (reference sequence). The CDR3 extends over 13 amino acids. Trimming stripped 8 bases from V and 2 bases from J, with 12 bases between. The CDR3 here is CASGDGSNYGYTF. CDR3 coding DNA: TGTGCCAGTGGAGACGGGTCGAACTATGGCTACACCTTC.

The V gene is TRBV27, the J gene TRBJ1-1; D remains unclear. V was clipped by 2 bases and J by 3 bases, with 10 bases between them. This CDR3 is built from 14 residues. Germline-derived CDR1 and CDR2 are MNHEY and SMNVEV (reference sequence). The CDR3 sequence is CASSLVGGDTEAFF. The CDR3 region has the DNA TGTGCCAGCAGTTTAGTGGGCGGTGACACTGAAGCTTTCTTT.

V and J are TRBV18 and TRBJ2-3, with 10 bases lining up with TRBD2. Germline V gene data show CDR1 as KGHSH and CDR2 as LQKENI. The length of the CDR3 is 15 residues. The ends lost 4 bases at V and 2 bases at J; junction bases unmatched: 3. The CDR3 bases are TGTGCCAGCTCACTAGCGGGAGGACCCACAGATACGCAGTATTTT. Translated, it gives CASSLAGGPTDTQYF.

The rearrangement joins TRBV28 to TRBJ1-5, with D possibly being TRBD1 (5 bases). The CDR3 is made up of 16 amino acids. Germline V gene data show CDR1 as MDHEN and CDR2 as SYDVKM. V was pared by 5 bases and J by 0 bases, with 14 bases between. Here the CDR3 reads CASSRRPGVSNQPQHF. CDR3 DNA: TGTGCCAGCAGTCGCCGGCCGGGGGTTAGCAATCAGCCCCAGCATTTT.